The 25 T cell receptor beta chains given below trace back to one sample, sequenced in a study of cytomegalovirus exposure and HLA in healthy donors. The PCR had 60 Vbeta and 13 Jbeta primers. Sequenced by immunoSEQ multiplex PCR; TCRdb stores in-frame clones only, minus some. The table for this sample gives roughly 100,000 clones. Material: PBMCs. The receptors were sampled from a man aged 50 to 59 in good health and CMV-seronegative.

The CDR3 loop reads CASSLKPGQGVTYEQYF. DNA for the CDR3: TGTGCCAGCTCACTTAAACCGGGACAGGGGGTTACCTACGAGCAGTACTTC. V usage is TRBV18 and J usage is TRBJ2-7; 11 positions match TRBD1. The junction had 10 bases not matched to a gene; V was cut back by 4 bases and J by 2 bases. CDR3 length: 17 amino acids. Per the germline V gene, CDR1 is KGHSH and CDR2 is LQKENI.

The chain joins TRBV5-1 to TRBJ2-7; TRBD1 might be the D (5 bases). The CDR3 runs 15 residues. The germline gives CDR1 SGHRS, CDR2 YFSETQ. V shed 0 bases and J shed 3 bases, with 13 bases lying between them. Written as DNA, the CDR3 is TGCGCCAGCAGCTTGGGTGGGGCCTCAAACTACGAGCAGTACTTC. It specifies CASSLGGASNYEQYF.

The V gene is TRBV5-1, the J gene TRBJ1-3; maybe TRBD1 (6 bases). The V and J ends lost 4 bases and 1 base respectively, with 9 bases between them. Germline CDR1 reads SGHRS; CDR2 reads YFSETQ. The CDR3 runs to 14 residues. The CDR3 spells CASSTRGSGNTIYF. CDR3 nucleotides: TGCGCCAGCAGCACCAGGGGTTCTGGAAACACCATATATTTT. The full variable domain, completed using reference TRBV5-1 and TRBJ1-3, is KAGVTQTPRYLIKTRGQQVTLSCSPISGHRSVSWYQQTPGQGLQFLFEYFSETQRNKGNFPGRFSGRQFSNSRSEMNVSTLELGDSALYLCASSTRGSGNTIYFGEGSWLTVV.

V and J are TRBV19 and TRBJ1-1; D uncertain. The CDR3 is made up of 14 amino acids. Trimming took 2 bases from V and 1 from J, leaving 8 bases between them. CDR1 is LNHDA, CDR2 SQIVND, per germline (reference sequence). In nucleotides, the CDR3 is TGTGCCAGTAGTATACGGCGGTCGAACACTGAAGCTTTCTTT. Translating it yields CASSIRRSNTEAFF.

The chain is built from TRBV4-3 and TRBJ2-7, with D tentatively TRBD1 (6 bases). Per germline, CDR1 LGHNA and CDR2 YSLEER. This CDR3 is built from 15 residues. V lost 1 base and J lost 2, with 12 bases in between. The CDR3 DNA is TGCGCCAGCAGCCAAGTTTTCAGGGGAACCTACGAGCAGTACTTC. Amino acids: CASSQVFRGTYEQYF.

This chain uses TRBV10-3 with TRBJ2-7, with D possibly TRBD2 on 5 matching bases. The CDR3 contains 15 residues. CDR1 ENHRY and CDR2 SYGVKD come from the germline V gene. The V and J ends lost 0 bases and 0 bases respectively, with 9 bases between them. The CDR3 DNA reads TGTGCCATCAGTGAGTCGGAGGAAAGCTCCTACGAGCAGTACTTC. It is translated as CAISESEESSYEQYF.

This chain uses TRBV19 with TRBJ1-2, with 8 positions matching TRBD1. Germline lookup yields CDR1 LNHDA and CDR2 SQIVND (reference sequence). This CDR3 contains 13 residues. V lost 6 bases, J lost 3 bases, and 3 bases stayed unmatched. The CDR3, as DNA: TGTGCCAGTAGCAAGACAGGGGACTATGGCTACACCTTC. It encodes CASSKTGDYGYTF.

This chain connects TRBV18 to TRBJ1-5; D perhaps matches TRBD1 (6 bases). The V end was cut by 3 bases, the J end by 5 bases, with 11 bases between. Germline assignment: CDR1 KGHSH and CDR2 LQKENI. This CDR3 is 14 amino acids long. The CDR3 bases are TGTGCCAGCTCACCCTCAGGGGTGGATCAGCCCCAGCATTTT. Amino acids: CASSPSGVDQPQHF.

The chain carries TRBV13 and TRBJ1-2, with 9 bases that match TRBD1. Trimming cost V 1 base and J 3 bases; bases outside gene matches: 6. This CDR3 is 16 amino acids long. Germline CDR1 and CDR2: PRHDT and FYEKMQ (reference sequence). The CDR3 DNA follows: TGTGCCAGCAGCTTAGCTGGGACAGGGACTGACTATGGCTACACCTTC. This codes for CASSLAGTGTDYGYTF.

This chain links TRBV7-9 with TRBJ2-7, with D unresolved. Trimming stripped 3 bases from V and 6 bases from J, with 6 bases between. Germline values: CDR1 SEHNR, CDR2 FQNEAQ (reference sequence). This CDR3 has 11 amino acids. CDR3 sequence reads: CASSFSSEQYF. In nucleotides, the CDR3 is TGTGCCAGCAGCTTTAGTAGCGAGCAGTACTTC.

CDR3 loop: CAISDSNRGTEAFF. CDR3 DNA: TGTGCCATCAGTGACTCTAACAGGGGAACTGAAGCTTTCTTT. The chain carries TRBV10-3 and TRBJ1-1, with TRBD1 matching 7 bases. V lost 3 bases and J lost 5; bases outside the gene matches: 6. The V gene's germline CDR1 is ENHRY and CDR2 SYGVKD. The CDR3 is 14 amino acids.

The chain recombines TRBV5-1 with TRBJ2-3; D possibly corresponds to TRBD2 (6 bases). CDR1 is SGHRS, CDR2 YFSETQ, per germline. The CDR3 is 14 amino acids. Trimming cost V 3 bases and J 0 bases, with 8 bases left between them. The CDR3 sequence: CASSSLASTDTQYF. CDR3 bases: TGCGCCAGCAGCTCGCTAGCGAGCACAGATACGCAGTATTTT.

The V call is TRBV9, the J call TRBJ2-3; D is unresolved. V shed 0 bases and J shed 1 base, with 6 bases lying between them. Germline loops: CDR1 SGDLS, CDR2 YYNGEE. The CDR3 consists of 14 residues. The CDR3 reads CASSVDRGTDTQYF. The CDR3 DNA follows: TGTGCCAGCAGCGTAGATCGGGGCACAGATACGCAGTATTTT.

The chain employs TRBV5-1 and TRBJ1-4, with D unclear. The V gene's germline CDR1 is SGHRS and CDR2 YFSETQ. The ends were cut back, 0 bases at V and 5 bases at J, with 8 bases in the middle. The CDR3 spans 14 residues. CDR3 in DNA: TGCGCCAGCAGCTTGGCCCCACAGAATGAAAAACTGTTTTTT. It translates to CASSLAPQNEKLFF. Full variable domain (outside the CDR3, taken from reference TRBV5-1 and TRBJ1-4): KAGVTQTPRYLIKTRGQQVTLSCSPISGHRSVSWYQQTPGQGLQFLFEYFSETQRNKGNFPGRFSGRQFSNSRSEMNVSTLELGDSALYLCASSLAPQNEKLFFGSGTQLSVL.

The CDR3 here is CATYDGGYGYGYTF. CDR3 DNA sequence: TGTGCCACCTACGACGGGGGATATGGCTATGGCTACACCTTC. V gene TRBV6-5 combines with J gene TRBJ1-2, with a weak D call TRBD1 (5 bases). The V gene's germline CDR1 is MNHEY and CDR2 SVGAGI. The germline V and J ends were trimmed by 10 bases and 4 bases, with 19 bases remaining between them. The CDR3 consists of 14 residues.

The chain carries TRBV12-5 and TRBJ2-5, with a tentative D call TRBD2 (5 bases). From germline, CDR1 is LGHNT and CDR2 FRNRAP. CDR3 length equals 15 residues. V shed 4 bases and J shed 1 base, with 13 bases lying between them. The CDR3 nucleotides are TGTGCTAGTGGTTCGCTGGTAGCGAGCCAAGAGACCCAGTACTTC. Amino acids: CASGSLVASQETQYF.

CDR3 sequence (DNA): TGTGCCAGCTCACCGACAGGGGGAATGTACACTGAAGCTTTCTTT. Its protein product is CASSPTGGMYTEAFF. The genes are TRBV18 and TRBJ1-1, with 9 bases aligning to TRBD1. J was trimmed by 3 bases and V by 3 bases; bases with no gene match: 5. Looked up from germline, CDR1 is KGHSH and CDR2 is LQKENI. The CDR3 spans 15 residues.

The chain couples TRBV4-3 to TRBJ1-5, with D perhaps TRBD1 (5 bases). This CDR3 has 15 amino acids. V was cut by 0 bases and J by 5 bases, with 11 bases left in between. CDR1 and CDR2 from the germline V gene are LGHNA and YSLEER. The CDR3 sequence: CASSQDGGDDQPQHF. CDR3 nucleotides: TGCGCCAGCAGCCAAGATGGGGGGGATGATCAGCCCCAGCATTTT.

This chain joins TRBV15 and TRBJ1-1; D gene unclear. This CDR3 is 13 amino acids long. V was shortened by 1 base and J by 3 bases, with 6 bases between the two germline ends. CDR1 LNHNV and CDR2 YYDKDF come from the germline V gene (reference sequence). Here the CDR3 reads CATSRVQDTEAFF. The CDR3 nucleotides read TGTGCCACCAGCAGAGTCCAGGACACTGAAGCTTTCTTT.

This sequence joins TRBV27 and TRBJ1-1; D unclear. Trimming removed 3 bases from V and 2 bases from J, with 7 bases in between. CDR3 length: 13 residues. Germline V gene lookup returns CDR1 MNHEY and CDR2 SMNVEV (reference sequence). CDR3 sequence reads: CASSFLENTEAFF. CDR3 nucleotides: TGTGCCAGCAGTTTTCTAGAAAACACTGAAGCTTTCTTT.

This chain uses TRBV5-1 with TRBJ2-1, with TRBD1 matching 9 bases. V gave up 0 bases and J gave up 3 bases; unmatched junction bases: 1. CDR1 is SGHRS and CDR2 is YFSETQ in the germline V gene. The CDR3 loop spans 15 amino acids. The CDR3 DNA sequence: TGCGCCAGCAGCTTGGAGGGACAGGGCTACAATGAGCAGTTCTTC. This sequence encodes CASSLEGQGYNEQFF.

Details on this clone: Other DNA sequences within the sample encode an identical CDR3. V and J are TRBV25-1 and TRBJ2-7, with 10 bases that match TRBD1. CDR1 and CDR2 (germline): MGHDK, SYGVNS. The CDR3 has 13 residues. The V gene end was trimmed by 4 bases and the J gene end by 5 bases; junction bases not matched to a gene: 2. CDR3 sequence (DNA): TGTGCCAGCAGTGGGGACAGGGGCCACGAGCAGTACTTC. This gives the protein CASSGDRGHEQYF.

CDR3 amino acids: CASSKWTGSGNQPQHF. Written as DNA, the CDR3 is TGTGCCAGCAGCAAATGGACAGGGTCGGGCAATCAGCCCCAGCATTTT. V is TRBV27 and J is TRBJ1-5; 8 bases line up with TRBD1. Trimming cost V 6 bases and J 2 bases; bases outside gene matches: 9. The CDR3 spans 16 residues. In germline, CDR1 is MNHEY, CDR2 SMNVEV (reference sequence).

CDR3 in DNA: TGTGCCAGCAGGACCAGGGGGATGAGCGAAAAACTGTTTTTT. Amino acids: CASRTRGMSEKLFF. V gene TRBV2 combines with J gene TRBJ1-4; 7 nucleotides agree with TRBD1. With V trimmed by 6 bases and J by 8 bases, 9 bases remained unmatched. The CDR3 runs to 14 residues. Germline assignment: CDR1 SNHLY and CDR2 FYNNEI.

J is TRBJ2-7 and V is TRBV30, with 7 bases identical to TRBD1. CDR3 size: 14 residues. The V gene end was trimmed by 8 bases and the J gene end by 9 bases; junction bases not matched to a gene: 19. Looked up from germline, CDR1 is GTSNPN and CDR2 is SVGIG (reference sequence). CDR3 protein: CAPYRGSPAVGQYF. Written as DNA, the CDR3 is TGTGCCCCCTACAGGGGCTCCCCCGCCGTCGGGCAGTACTTC.